The 26 T cell receptor beta chains listed next were all sequenced from one sample in a study of technical replicates of blood from a handful of donors. The assay was immunoSEQ multiplex PCR, and TCRdb's table has in-frame clones only and misses some. Of over 50,000 clones detected, more than 85% appear once; the ten largest clones hold under 6.5%. The sample consisted of PBMCs. Receptors were obtained from a human donor in good health. Some clones in this sample may be carry-over from other donors' samples.

The V and J genes are TRBV5-4 and TRBJ1-5; D not certain. CDR3 length equals 17 residues. Germline V lookup: CDR1 SGHNT, CDR2 YYREEE (reference sequence). V lost 4 bases to trimming and J lost 0 bases, with 17 bases between them. CDR3 amino acids: CASSDEPGNLSNQPQHF. The CDR3 bases are TGTGCCAGCAGCGATGAGCCGGGGAACCTTAGCAATCAGCCCCAGCATTTT. Based on the CDR3 plus reference TRBV5-4 and TRBJ1-5, the full variable domain is ETGVTQSPTHLIKTRGQQVTLRCSSQSGHNTVSWYQQALGQGPQFIFQYYREEENGRGNFPPRFSGLQFPNYSSELNVNALELDDSALYLCASSDEPGNLSNQPQHFGDGTRLSIL.

This clone was seen only once. This rearrangement joins TRBV6-5 to TRBJ1-2, with 9 bases fitting TRBD1. Trimming cost V 5 bases and J 8 bases; bases outside gene matches: 9. The CDR3 length is 14 residues. The germline CDR1 and CDR2 sequences are MNHEY and SVGAGI. DNA of the CDR3: TGTGCCAGCAGTACGGGACAGGGTAATCGGGGCTACACCTTC. It is translated as CASSTGQGNRGYTF.

V and J are TRBV28 and TRBJ2-1; 10 nucleotides align to TRBD2. Germline CDR1 is MDHEN and CDR2 is SYDVKM. The CDR3 contains 16 residues. V lost 2 bases and J lost 5; bases outside the gene matches: 6. CDR3 in amino acids: CASSLGALAGNNEQFF. The CDR3 nucleotides are TGTGCCAGCAGTTTAGGGGCACTAGCGGGGAACAATGAGCAGTTCTTC.

This clone was recorded only once. The chain joins TRBV2 to TRBJ2-1; 11 bases are shared with TRBD2. Germline V gene sequence: CDR1 SNHLY, CDR2 FYNNEI. The V and J ends lost 4 bases and 7 bases, in that order; junction bases with no gene match: 9. The CDR3 is 16 amino acids. The CDR3 sequence: CASSGDSGRGRNEQFF. The CDR3 DNA reads as TGTGCCAGCAGTGGTGATAGCGGGAGGGGTAGGAATGAGCAGTTCTTC.

The V gene is TRBV6-6, the J gene TRBJ1-5, with TRBD1 as a possible D gene (5 bases). CDR3 length: 15 residues. Looked up from germline, CDR1 is MNHNY and CDR2 is SVGAGI (reference sequence). V was trimmed by 6 bases and J by 2 bases, leaving 14 bases between them. CDR3 region: CASRETEVGNQPQHF. The CDR3 coding sequence is TGTGCCAGCAGGGAGACAGAGGTCGGCAATCAGCCCCAGCATTTT.

V usage is TRBV2 and J usage is TRBJ1-6; D remains unclear. The germline gives CDR1 SNHLY, CDR2 FYNNEI. Trimming pared 7 bases from V and 8 bases from J, leaving 21 bases between. The CDR3 sequence is 16 residues long. CDR3 DNA sequence: TGTGCCAGCACCCCCGGAGGCTGGGTCAATGATTCACCCCTCCACTTT. It specifies CASTPGGWVNDSPLHF.

The chain joins TRBV5-6 to TRBJ1-6; D unresolved. The CDR3 spans 17 residues. V lost 3 bases and J 0 bases, leaving 13 bases between the germline ends. From germline, CDR1 is SGHDT and CDR2 YYEEEE. This CDR3 is CASSWRTVSSYNSPLHF. In DNA, the CDR3 is TGTGCCAGCAGCTGGAGGACGGTGAGCTCCTATAATTCACCCCTCCACTTT.

The V gene is TRBV6-1, the J gene TRBJ2-6; unclear D gene. This CDR3 spans 15 amino acids. Trimming removed 2 bases from V and 4 bases from J, with 9 bases in between. Germline lookup yields CDR1 MNHNS and CDR2 SASEGT. The CDR3 DNA reads as TGTGCCAGCAGTGAACAAACAGTGGGGGCCAACGTCCTGACTTTC. This sequence encodes CASSEQTVGANVLTF.

V gene TRBV6-5 combines with J gene TRBJ2-5, with D possibly matching TRBD2 (6 bases). Between the trimmed V and J ends, which lost 2 bases and 5 bases, there was a span of 15 bases. In germline, CDR1 is MNHEY, CDR2 SVGAGI. There are 15 residues in the CDR3. The CDR3 sequence: CASSYDGGLRETQYF. The CDR3 nucleotides are TGTGCCAGCAGTTACGACGGGGGACTCCGGGAGACCCAGTACTTC.

V gene TRBV7-6 combines with J gene TRBJ2-7; 8 nucleotides line up with TRBD2. Losses at the gene ends were 4 bases for V and 7 bases for J; bases not matched to a gene: 9. The CDR3 totals 14 residues. Germline-derived CDR1 and CDR2 are SGHVS and FNYEAQ. Here the CDR3 reads CASSSITGGREQYF. Here the CDR3 DNA reads TGTGCCAGCAGCTCCATTACGGGGGGGCGTGAGCAGTACTTC. Variable domain in full (rest from reference TRBV7-6 and TRBJ2-7): GAGVSQSPRYKVTKRGQDVALRCDPISGHVSLYWYRQALGQGPEFLTYFNYEAQQDKSGLPNDRFSAERPEGSISTLTIQRTEQRDSAMYRCASSSITGGREQYFGPGTRLTVT.

The V gene is TRBV25-1, the J gene TRBJ1-5, with 8 bases lining up with TRBD1. Germline V gives CDR1 MGHDK, CDR2 SYGVNS. V shed 6 bases and J 5 bases; nucleotides not matched to a gene: 3. The CDR3 is made up of 13 amino acids. CDR3 protein: CASRGQGDQPQHF. In DNA, the CDR3 is TGTGCCAGCAGAGGACAGGGAGATCAGCCCCAGCATTTT.

This chain uses TRBV4-3 with TRBJ1-5; D is ambiguous. With 4 bases removed from V and 3 bases from J, the gap between germline ends came to 13 bases. The CDR3 covers 15 residues. The V gene's germline CDR1 is LGHNA and CDR2 YSLEER. The CDR3 sequence: CASSLAGGHNQPQHF. In DNA, the CDR3 is TGCGCCAGCAGCCTCGCGGGAGGGCACAATCAGCCCCAGCATTTT.

J is TRBJ2-2 and V is TRBV6-5, with a possible D match to TRBD2 (6 bases). CDR3 size: 14 residues. V was clipped by 5 bases and J by 6 bases, with 13 bases between them. Germline CDR1 is MNHEY and CDR2 is SVGAGI. CDR3 DNA sequence: TGTGCCAGCAGTGGCCGGGGAGGAGCCGGGGAGCTGTTTTTT. It translates to CASSGRGGAGELFF.

This chain uses TRBV7-3 with TRBJ2-2; 10 nucleotides line up with TRBD1. The CDR3 is 14 residues long. The germline V gene has CDR1 SGHTA and CDR2 FQGTGA. Trimming took 5 bases from V and 7 from J; bases not matched to a gene: 4. CDR3 loop: CASSRDRGSGELFF. CDR3 sequence (DNA): TGTGCCAGCAGCCGGGACAGGGGAAGCGGGGAGCTGTTTTTT.

The V gene is TRBV11-1, the J gene TRBJ2-1, with D perhaps matching TRBD1 (6 bases). CDR1 is SGHAT and CDR2 is FQDESV in the germline V gene (reference sequence). The CDR3 is 15 amino acids. The ends were cut back, 7 bases at V and 5 bases at J, with 18 bases in the middle. CDR3 loop: CASTIYRDTNNEQFF. For the CDR3, the DNA is TGTGCCAGCACTATTTATCGGGACACTAACAATGAGCAGTTCTTC.

V gene TRBV4-3 combines with J gene TRBJ2-3; the match to TRBD2 covers 8 bases. CDR1 is LGHNA and CDR2 is YSLEER in the germline V gene. CDR3 length equals 16 residues. V shed 3 bases, J shed 3 bases, and the junction held 8 bases outside the gene matches. CDR3 nucleotide sequence: TGCGCCAGCAGCCAGATTAGCGGGGTAAGAACAGATACGCAGTATTTT. This translates into CASSQISGVRTDTQYF.

This chain links TRBV5-4 with TRBJ2-1, with TRBD2 identical over 8 bases. V dropped 3 bases and J dropped 0; count of bases not matched to a gene: 2. From germline, CDR1 is SGHNT and CDR2 YYREEE (reference sequence). This CDR3 is built from 15 residues. The CDR3: CASSSAGGSYNEQFF. The CDR3 DNA sequence: TGTGCCAGCAGCTCGGCGGGAGGCTCCTACAATGAGCAGTTCTTC.

The rearrangement uses TRBV30 and TRBJ2-5; 7 positions match TRBD1. The CDR3 has 13 amino acids. Losses at the gene ends were 4 bases for V and 4 bases for J; bases not matched to a gene: 6. Germline V lookup: CDR1 GTSNPN, CDR2 SVGIG (reference sequence). CDR3 in amino acids: CAWTQGLSETQYF. The CDR3 DNA follows: TGTGCCTGGACACAGGGGCTTTCAGAGACCCAGTACTTC.

The gene calls are TRBV5-4 and TRBJ2-3, with 7 bases aligning to TRBD2. V gave up 4 bases and J gave up 1 base; unmatched junction bases: 12. CDR3 size: 17 residues. In germline, CDR1 is SGHNT, CDR2 YYREEE (reference sequence). In DNA, the CDR3 is TGTGCCAGCAGCCTACTTCATTCCGCGGGGGGCACAGATACGCAGTATTTT. Translation gives CASSLLHSAGGTDTQYF.

The J gene is TRBJ2-7, the V gene TRBV5-1, with D maybe TRBD2 (5 bases). Germline V gives CDR1 SGHRS, CDR2 YFSETQ. This CDR3 is built from 10 residues. The ends were cut back, 7 bases at V and 12 bases at J, with 14 bases in the middle. CDR3 sequence (DNA): TGCGCCAGCCCCCACCGGGGTCGGTACTTC. This gives the protein CASPHRGRYF.

The J gene is TRBJ1-1, the V gene TRBV30; possibly TRBD1 for D (6 bases). Germline V CDR1 and CDR2: GTSNPN, SVGIG (reference sequence). This CDR3 is 12 amino acids long. V lost 3 bases to trimming and J lost 10 bases, with 15 bases between them. CDR3: CAWSKGGVVAFF. The CDR3 DNA follows: TGTGCCTGGAGCAAAGGGGGGGTAGTAGCTTTCTTT.

The V and J genes are TRBV10-3 and TRBJ1-2; D gene unclear. V shed 0 bases and J shed 4 bases, with 6 bases lying between them. The CDR3 contains 13 residues. Germline lookup yields CDR1 ENHRY and CDR2 SYGVKD. DNA for the CDR3: TGTGCCATCAGTGAGTCTAGCTTCTATGGCTACACCTTC. Amino acids: CAISESSFYGYTF.

The chain links TRBV6-4 to TRBJ1-2; D uncertain. The V end lost 4 bases, the J end lost 6 bases, and 12 bases lay between the germline ends. Germline assignment: CDR1 MRHNA and CDR2 SNTAGT. The CDR3 covers 13 residues. CDR3 in DNA: TGTGCCAGCAGTGCCGCCGAGGGCAATGGCTACACCTTC. Its protein is CASSAAEGNGYTF.

The gene calls are TRBV7-2 and TRBJ1-2, with 9 bases lining up with TRBD1. With V trimmed by 5 bases and J by 5 bases, 3 bases remained unmatched. Looked up from germline, CDR1 is SGHTA and CDR2 is FQGNSA. This CDR3 region has 13 residues. The CDR3 is CASSRQGDYGYTF. CDR3 DNA: TGTGCCAGCAGCCGACAGGGGGATTATGGCTACACCTTC.

This clone showed up just once. The V gene is TRBV29-1, the J gene TRBJ2-7; unclear D gene. Germline V gene data show CDR1 as SQVTM and CDR2 as ANQGSEA. CDR3 size: 12 residues. With 0 bases removed from V and 2 bases from J, the gap between germline ends came to 5 bases. CDR3 DNA: TGCAGCGTTGAAGATCTAACCTACGAGCAGTACTTC. Translating it yields CSVEDLTYEQYF.

This chain joins TRBV6-1 and TRBJ2-3, with 8 bases aligning to TRBD1. Germline lookup yields CDR1 MNHNS and CDR2 SASEGT. The V segment lost 10 bases and the J segment 4 bases; nucleotides outside the gene matches: 13. There are 15 residues in the CDR3. CDR3 residues: CATKGQGFWSDTQYF. The DNA for the CDR3 is TGTGCCACCAAAGGACAGGGCTTTTGGTCAGATACGCAGTATTTT.